This TCR beta chain was found in a study of Tregs in tolerant kidney transplant recipients. Overall study findings and caveats: Donor-specific Treg expansion exceeded global Treg expansion in tolerant patients, suggesting antigen drive. The small number of patients limits these findings pending further validation. Some patients' samples used different primers over time, so nucleotide sequences weren't comparable.

This table comes from immunoSEQ multiplex PCR, and its TCRdb copy is limited to in-frame clones, with some not included. The sample holds approximately 99,000 clones, 90% seen once. CD4+CD25+CD127- Tregs, CD4+CD25- non-Tregs, CD4 and CD8 cells were sorted. A note on this clone: The antigen is not known.

The CDR3 loop spans 18 amino acids. V was clipped by 4 bases and J by 1 base; unmatched bases: 13. Germline values: CDR1 SGHDT, CDR2 YYEEEE. The source is a human donor who received a combined kidney and bone marrow transplant. The rearrangement links TRBV5-6 to TRBJ2-2; 7 nucleotides agree with TRBD2. The material was CD4+ T cells from blood, obtained before the transplant. CDR3 DNA: TGTGCCAGCAGCATGATCGCGGGGGTCCCTTTGAACACCGGGGAGCTGTTTTTT. Translated: CASSMIAGVPLNTGELFF. The full variable domain, in which reference TRBV5-6 and TRBJ2-2 provide the parts outside the CDR3, is DAGVTQSPTHLIKTRGQQVTLRCSPKSGHDTVSWYQQALGQGPQFIFQYYEEEERQRGNFPDRFSGHQFPNYSSELNVNALLLGDSALYLCASSMIAGVPLNTGELFFGEGSRLTVL.